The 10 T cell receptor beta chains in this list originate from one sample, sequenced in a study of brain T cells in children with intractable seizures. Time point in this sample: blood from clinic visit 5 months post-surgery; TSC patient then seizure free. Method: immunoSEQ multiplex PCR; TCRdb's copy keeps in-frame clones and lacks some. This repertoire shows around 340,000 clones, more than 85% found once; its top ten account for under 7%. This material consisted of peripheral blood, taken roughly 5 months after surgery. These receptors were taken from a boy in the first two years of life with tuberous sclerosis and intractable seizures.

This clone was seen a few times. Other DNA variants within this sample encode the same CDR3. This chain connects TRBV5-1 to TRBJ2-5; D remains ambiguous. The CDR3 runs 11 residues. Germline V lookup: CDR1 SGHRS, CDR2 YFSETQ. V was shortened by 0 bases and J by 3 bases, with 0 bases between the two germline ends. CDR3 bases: TGCGCCAGCAGCTTGGAAGAGACCCAGTACTTC. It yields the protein CASSLEETQYF.

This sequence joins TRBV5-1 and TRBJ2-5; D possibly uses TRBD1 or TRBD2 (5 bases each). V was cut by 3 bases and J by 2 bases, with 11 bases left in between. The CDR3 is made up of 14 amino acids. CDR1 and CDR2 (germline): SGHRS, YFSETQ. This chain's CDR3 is CASSWGKGQETQYF. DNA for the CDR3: TGCGCCAGCAGCTGGGGGAAGGGGCAAGAGACCCAGTACTTC.

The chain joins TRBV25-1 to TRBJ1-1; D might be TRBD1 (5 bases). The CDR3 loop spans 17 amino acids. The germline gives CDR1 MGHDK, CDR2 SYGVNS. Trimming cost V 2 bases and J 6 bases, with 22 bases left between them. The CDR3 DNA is TGTGCCAGCAGTGAAATCAGAGGTGGACAAGGGATGGCTGAAGCTTTCTTT. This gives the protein CASSEIRGGQGMAEAFF. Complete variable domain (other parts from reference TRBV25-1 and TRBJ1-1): EADIYQTPRYLVIGTGKKITLECSQTMGHDKMYWYQQDPGMELHLIHYSYGVNSTEKGDLSSESTVSRIRTEHFPLTLESARPSHTSQYLCASSEIRGGQGMAEAFFGQGTRLTVV.

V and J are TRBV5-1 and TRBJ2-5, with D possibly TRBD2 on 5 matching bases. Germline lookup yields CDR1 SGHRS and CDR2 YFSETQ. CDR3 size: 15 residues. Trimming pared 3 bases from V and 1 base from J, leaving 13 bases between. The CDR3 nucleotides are TGCGCCAGCAGCTCCCCACTAGGATCCCAAGAGACCCAGTACTTC. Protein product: CASSSPLGSQETQYF.

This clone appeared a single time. The CDR3 bases are TGTGCCAGCAGCTTAAGCGGCTGGGAGACAGATACGCAGTATTTT. Translation: CASSLSGWETDTQYF. The chain carries TRBV7-3 and TRBJ2-3; maybe TRBD2 (5 bases). Germline V gene data show CDR1 as SGHTA and CDR2 as FQGTGA. The V end was cut by 1 base, the J end by 3 bases, with 11 bases between. The CDR3 totals 15 residues.

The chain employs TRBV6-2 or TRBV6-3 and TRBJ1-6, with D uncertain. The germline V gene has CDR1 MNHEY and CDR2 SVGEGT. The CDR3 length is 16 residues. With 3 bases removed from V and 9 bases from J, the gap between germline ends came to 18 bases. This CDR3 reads CASSYGRTPGGSPLHF. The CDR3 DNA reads TGTGCCAGCAGTTATGGGCGGACCCCGGGTGGTTCACCCCTCCACTTT.

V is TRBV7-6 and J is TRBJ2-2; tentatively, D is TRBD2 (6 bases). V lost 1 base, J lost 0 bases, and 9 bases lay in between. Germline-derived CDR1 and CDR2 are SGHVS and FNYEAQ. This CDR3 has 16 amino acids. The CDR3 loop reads CASSLVGTSNTGELFF. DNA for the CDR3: TGTGCCAGCAGCTTAGTAGGGACTTCGAACACCGGGGAGCTGTTTTTT. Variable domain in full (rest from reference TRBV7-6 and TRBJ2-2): GAGVSQSPRYKVTKRGQDVALRCDPISGHVSLYWYRQALGQGPEFLTYFNYEAQQDKSGLPNDRFSAERPEGSISTLTIQRTEQRDSAMYRCASSLVGTSNTGELFFGEGSRLTVL.

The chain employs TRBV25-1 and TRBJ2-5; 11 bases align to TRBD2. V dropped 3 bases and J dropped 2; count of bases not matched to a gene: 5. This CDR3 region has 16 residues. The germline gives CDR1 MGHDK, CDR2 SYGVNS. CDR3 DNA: TGTGCCAGCAGTGATGGGGGACTAGCGGTACAAGAGACCCAGTACTTC. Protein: CASSDGGLAVQETQYF.

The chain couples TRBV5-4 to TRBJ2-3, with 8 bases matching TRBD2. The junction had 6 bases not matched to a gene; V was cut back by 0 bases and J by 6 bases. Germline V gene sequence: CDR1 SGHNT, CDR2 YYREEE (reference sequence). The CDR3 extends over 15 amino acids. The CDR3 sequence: CASSLDGGAGDTQYF. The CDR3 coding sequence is TGTGCCAGCAGCTTGGACGGGGGGGCAGGGGATACGCAGTATTTT.

CDR3: CAWSVGQSSGNTIYF. The CDR3 DNA reads as TGTGCCTGGAGTGTAGGGCAGAGCTCTGGAAACACCATATATTTT. The gene calls are TRBV30 and TRBJ1-3; D call uncertain. V was trimmed by 0 bases and J by 0 bases, leaving 9 bases between them. The CDR3 loop spans 15 amino acids. Germline lookup yields CDR1 GTSNPN and CDR2 SVGIG (reference sequence). The full variable domain, with the rest looked up from reference TRBV30 and TRBJ1-3, is SQTIHQWPATLVQPVGSPLSLECTVEGTSNPNLYWYRQAAGRGLQLLFYSVGIGQISSEVPQNLSASRPQDRQFILSSKKLLLSDSGFYLCAWSVGQSSGNTIYFGEGSWLTVV.